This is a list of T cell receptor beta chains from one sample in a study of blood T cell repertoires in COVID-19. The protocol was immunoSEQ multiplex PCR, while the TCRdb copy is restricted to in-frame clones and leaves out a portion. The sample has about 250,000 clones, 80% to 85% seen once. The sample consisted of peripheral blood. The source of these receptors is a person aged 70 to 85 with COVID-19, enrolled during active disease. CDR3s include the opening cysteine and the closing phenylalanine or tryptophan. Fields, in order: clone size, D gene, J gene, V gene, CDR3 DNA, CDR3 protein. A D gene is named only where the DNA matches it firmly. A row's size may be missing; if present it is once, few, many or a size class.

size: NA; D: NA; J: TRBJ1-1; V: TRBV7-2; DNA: TGTGCCAGCAGCTCTGGACTGATGAACACTGAAGCTTTCTTT; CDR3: CASSSGLMNTEAFF
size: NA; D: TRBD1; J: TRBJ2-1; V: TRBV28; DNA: TGTGCCAGCAGTTTGGGGGGGACAGGGATCTACAATGAGCAGTTCTTC; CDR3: CASSLGGTGIYNEQFF
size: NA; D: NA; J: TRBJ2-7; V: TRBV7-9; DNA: TGTGCCAGCAGCTTACAGGGCTACGAGCAGTACTTC; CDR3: CASSLQGYEQYF
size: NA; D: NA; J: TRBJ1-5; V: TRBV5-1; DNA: TGCGCCAGCAGCATGGACAGCTATAGCAATCAGCCCCAGCATTTT; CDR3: CASSMDSYSNQPQHF
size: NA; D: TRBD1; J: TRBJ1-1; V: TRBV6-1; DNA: TGTGCCAGCAGAATCGGGACAGAGGGTGAAGCTTTCTTT; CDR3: CASRIGTEGEAFF
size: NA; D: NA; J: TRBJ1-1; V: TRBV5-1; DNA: TGCGCCAGCAGCCGAGTCACAGATAACACTGAAGCTTTCTTT; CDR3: CASSRVTDNTEAFF
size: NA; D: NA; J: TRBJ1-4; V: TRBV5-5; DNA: TGTGCCAGCAGCTTACAGGGTTGGGAAAAACTGTTTTTT; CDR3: CASSLQGWEKLFF
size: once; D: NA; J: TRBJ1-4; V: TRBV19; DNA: TGTGCCAGTAGTAACGAAGTCAGTAAACTGTTTTTT; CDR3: CASSNEVSKLFF
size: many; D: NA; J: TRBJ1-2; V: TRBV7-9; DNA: TGTGCCAGCAGCTTGCCATCCCGAATGACGGAGCCAAACTATGGCTACACCTTC; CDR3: CASSLPSRMTEPNYGYTF
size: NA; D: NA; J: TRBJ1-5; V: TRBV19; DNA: TGTGCCAGTACCGAGCATGTCGGTCAGCCCCAGCATTTT; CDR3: CASTEHVGQPQHF
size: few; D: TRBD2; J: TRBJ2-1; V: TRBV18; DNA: TGTGCCAGCTCACCCCGACTAGCGGGAGGGGGGCTGTACAATGAGCAGTTCTTC; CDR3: CASSPRLAGGGLYNEQFF
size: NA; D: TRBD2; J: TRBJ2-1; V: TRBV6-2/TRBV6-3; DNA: TGTGCCAGCAGTACGGGACTAGCGGGAGGGTACAATGAGCAGTTCTTC; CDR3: CASSTGLAGGYNEQFF
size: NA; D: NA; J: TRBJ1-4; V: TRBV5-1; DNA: TGCGCCAGCAGCTTTCTAACTAATGAAAAACTGTTTTTT; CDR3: CASSFLTNEKLFF
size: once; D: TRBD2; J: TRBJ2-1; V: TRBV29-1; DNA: TGCAGCGTTGAACCGACTAGCCTCGGAAACAATGAGCAGTTCTTC; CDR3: CSVEPTSLGNNEQFF
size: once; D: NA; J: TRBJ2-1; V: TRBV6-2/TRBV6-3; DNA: TGTGCCAGCAGTTTACTCGCCCGGGTTCCCTACAATGAGCAGTTCTTC; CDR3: CASSLLARVPYNEQFF
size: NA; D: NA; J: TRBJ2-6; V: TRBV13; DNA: TGTGCCAGCACCCTACTCTCAGCAGGGGCCTCTCAGGCCAACGTCCTGACTTTC; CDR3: CASTLLSAGASQANVLTF
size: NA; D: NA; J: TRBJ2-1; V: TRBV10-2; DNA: TGCGCCATGGGTGACAGAAGATACAATGAGCAGTTCTTC; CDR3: CAMGDRRYNEQFF
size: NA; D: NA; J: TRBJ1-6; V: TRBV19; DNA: TGTGCCAGTAGTGACCCTAGGACAGCATTGAATTCACCCCTCCACTTT; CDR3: CASSDPRTALNSPLHF
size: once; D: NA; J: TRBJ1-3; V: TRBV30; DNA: TGTGCCTGGAGTACTTCCGGGAACCTATCCCCTCTGGGGGGAAACACCATATATTTT; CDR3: CAWSTSGNLSPLGGNTIYF
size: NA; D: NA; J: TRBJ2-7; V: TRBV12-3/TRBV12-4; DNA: TGTGCCAGCAGTGTGACAGGCTACGAGCAGTACTTC; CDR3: CASSVTGYEQYF
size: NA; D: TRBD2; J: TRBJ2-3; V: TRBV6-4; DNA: TGTGCCAGCAGCCCGGGACCGGGAGCGGGAACAGATACGCAGTATTTT; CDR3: CASSPGPGAGTDTQYF
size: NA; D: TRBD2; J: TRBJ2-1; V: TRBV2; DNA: TGTGCCAGCACGGACCTAGCGGCAGCGCATACCTACAATGAGCAGTTCTTC; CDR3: CASTDLAAAHTYNEQFF
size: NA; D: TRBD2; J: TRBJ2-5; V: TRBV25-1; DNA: TGTGCCAGCAGTGAATACGGCAGGGAGGGCCAAGAGACCCAGTACTTC; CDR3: CASSEYGREGQETQYF
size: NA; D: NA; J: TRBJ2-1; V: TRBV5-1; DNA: TGCGCCAGCAGCGGTGGGCTAAGTGTTGATGAGCAGTTCTTC; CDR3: CASSGGLSVDEQFF
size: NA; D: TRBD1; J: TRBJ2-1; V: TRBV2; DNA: TGTGCCAGCAGGCGGACAGGGGGACCCTACAATGAGCAGTTCTTC; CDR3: CASRRTGGPYNEQFF
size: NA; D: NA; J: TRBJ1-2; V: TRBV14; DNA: TGTGCCAGCAGCCAAGATGGGGGGATGGTTTATGGCTACACCTTC; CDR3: CASSQDGGMVYGYTF
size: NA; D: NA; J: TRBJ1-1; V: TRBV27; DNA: TGTGCCAGCAGCCCACATGGGCACACTGAAGCTTTCTTT; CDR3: CASSPHGHTEAFF
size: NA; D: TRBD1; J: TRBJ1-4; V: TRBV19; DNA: TGTGCCAGTAGTTTCGAGGGGGCTGATGAAAAACTGTTTTTT; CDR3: CASSFEGADEKLFF
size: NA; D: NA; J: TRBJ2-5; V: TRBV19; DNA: TGTGCCAGTAGCTCCAGGAACCAAGAGACCCAGTACTTC; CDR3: CASSSRNQETQYF
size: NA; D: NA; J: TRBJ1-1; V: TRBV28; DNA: TGTGCCAGTAAGATCAGGGTCACTGAAGCTTTCTTT; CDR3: CASKIRVTEAFF
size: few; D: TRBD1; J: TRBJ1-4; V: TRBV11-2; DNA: TGTGCCAGCAGCTTAGTTCTCTCAGGGGGCGGCGGACTGTTTTTT; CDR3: CASSLVLSGGGGLFF
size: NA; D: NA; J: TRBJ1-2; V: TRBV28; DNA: TGTGCCAGCAGCCTAACTTCTTTCTATGGCTACACCTTC; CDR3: CASSLTSFYGYTF
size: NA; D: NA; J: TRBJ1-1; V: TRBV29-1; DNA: TGCAGCGTTGTGGGAGGGCCCCTGAAGAACACTGAAGCTTTCTTT; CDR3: CSVVGGPLKNTEAFF
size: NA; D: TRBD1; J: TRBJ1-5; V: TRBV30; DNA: TGTGCCTGGGGGGACACAGGGGGCGGGCAGCCCCAGCATTTT; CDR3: CAWGDTGGGQPQHF
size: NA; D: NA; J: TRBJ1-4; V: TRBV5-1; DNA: TGCGCCAGCAGCCCAACAGGGCAAACTAATGAAAAACTGTTTTTT; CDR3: CASSPTGQTNEKLFF
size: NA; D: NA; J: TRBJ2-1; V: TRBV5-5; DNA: TGTGCCAGCAGCTTGCTTTTGCACTCGGCCTACAATGAGCAGTTCTTC; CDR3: CASSLLLHSAYNEQFF
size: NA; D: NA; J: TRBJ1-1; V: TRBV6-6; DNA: TGTGCCAGCAGCGGAGTCACTGAAGCTTTCTTT; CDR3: CASSGVTEAFF
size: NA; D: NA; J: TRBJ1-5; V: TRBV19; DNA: TGTGCCAGTAGTATGGAGGCAGGTAGCAATCAGCCCCAGCATTTT; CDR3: CASSMEAGSNQPQHF
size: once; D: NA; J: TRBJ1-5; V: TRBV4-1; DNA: TGCGCCAGCAAAATCAGTGCCTCAGGCGAACAGCCCCAGCATTTT; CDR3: CASKISASGEQPQHF
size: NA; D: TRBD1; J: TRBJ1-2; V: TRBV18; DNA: TGTGCCAGCTCACCCCGGACAGGGGCGCAGGAGGCCGGGGGCTACACCTTC; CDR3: CASSPRTGAQEAGGYTF
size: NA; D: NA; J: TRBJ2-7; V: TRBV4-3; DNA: TGCGCCAGCAGCCAAGGGGAAGGCAGGGCCGAGCAGTACTTC; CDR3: CASSQGEGRAEQYF
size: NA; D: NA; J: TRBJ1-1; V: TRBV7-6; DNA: TGTGCCAGCAGCTTGTGGGGGGGAGGCACTGAAGCTTTCTTT; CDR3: CASSLWGGGTEAFF
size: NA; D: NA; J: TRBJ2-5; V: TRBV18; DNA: TGTGCCAGCTCACTAAAAAGTGCGCAACTGGAGACCCAGTACTTC; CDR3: CASSLKSAQLETQYF
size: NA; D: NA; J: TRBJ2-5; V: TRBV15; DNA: TGTGCCACCAGCAGAGATCCGGGGGAGACCCAGTACTTC; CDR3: CATSRDPGETQYF
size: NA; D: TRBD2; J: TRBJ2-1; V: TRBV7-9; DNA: TGTGGAACGGGGGGGCCCTACAATGAGCAGTTCTTC; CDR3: CGTGGPYNEQFF
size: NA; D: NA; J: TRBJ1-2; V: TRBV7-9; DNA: TGTGCCAGCAGCTTAGGCGACACGCTCTATGGCTACACCTTC; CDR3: CASSLGDTLYGYTF